A selection of T cell receptor beta chains follows, all from one sample in a study of response to subunit inactivated influenza vaccine. Via MiXCR, TCRdb re-called the RT-PCR reads, giving one row per CDR3 protein. This sample has 650,000 to 800,000 distinct CDR3 sequences, with approximately 14% found just once. Sequences were derived from PBMCs from blood, sampled 14 days before vaccination. The receptors were sampled from a man aged 50 to 60 who received an inactivated influenza vaccine. The CDR3 runs from the conserved cysteine through the conserved F or W. D genes are given only for firm matches. A clone size is listed for some rows: how often the clone was seen (once, few, many), or a class if it is expanded.

j_gene | abundance | v_gene | d_gene | CDR3nt | CDR3aa
TRBJ1-2 | - | TRBV9 | TRBD1 | TGTGCCAGCAGCGGGACAGGGGGATTAGCTAACTATGGCTACACCTTC | CASSGTGGLANYGYTF
TRBJ2-2 | - | TRBV2 | TRBD1 | TGTGCCAGCAGTGGGGCCGGGACAGGGGGCGGAGGGGTCACCGGGGAGCTGTTTTTT | CASSGAGTGGGGVTGELFF
TRBJ2-1 | few | TRBV20-1 | - | TGCAGTGCTAGCGCAGTTCGCTACAATGAGCAGTTCTTC | CSASAVRYNEQFF
TRBJ2-3 | many | TRBV20-1 | - | TGCAGTGCTGCCCAGGGTAGCAGCACAGATACGCAGTATTTT | CSAAQGSSTDTQYF
TRBJ2-5 | - | TRBV10-2 | TRBD2 | TGCGCCAGCAGCCGGCGGGAGGGCCGGGAGACCCAGTACTTC | CASSRREGRETQYF
TRBJ2-1 | few | TRBV11-3 | - | TGTGCCAGCAGCGCTACCTGGCCCAATGAGCAGTTCTTC | CASSATWPNEQFF
TRBJ2-5 | - | TRBV5-5 | TRBD1 | TGTGCCAGCAGCTGGGGACAGGGGATAGGAGAGACCCAGTACTTC | CASSWGQGIGETQYF
TRBJ2-1 | few | TRBV19 | TRBD1 | TGTGCCAGCACCGGGACAGGATCCTACAATGAGCAGTTCTTC | CASTGTGSYNEQFF
TRBJ1-1 | few | TRBV19 | TRBD1 | TGTGCCAGTATGGGGACAGCACGATTAAACACTGAAGCTTTCTTT | CASMGTARLNTEAFF
TRBJ2-2 | - | TRBV4-3 | - | TGCGCCAGCAGCCACCAAAGCGGGAACACCGGGGAGCTGTTTTTT | CASSHQSGNTGELFF
TRBJ2-7 | many | TRBV5-1 | - | TGCGCCAGCAGCTTGGACAGCCCCTACGAGCAGTACTTC | CASSLDSPYEQYF
TRBJ2-1 | few | TRBV14 | - | TGTGCCAGCAGCCAAGGTCGAGGGCGGGGGCCTGGTGAGCAGTTCTTC | CASSQGRGRGPGEQFF
TRBJ2-5 | - | TRBV18 | TRBD2 | TGTGCCAGCTCACCTGGACTAGCATCATACCAAGAGACCCAGTACTTC | CASSPGLASYQETQYF
TRBJ2-7 | - | TRBV6-2/TRBV6-3 | TRBD1 | TGTGCCAGCAGTTACCCGACAGGGATCCCCTCCTACGAGCAGTACTTC | CASSYPTGIPSYEQYF
TRBJ1-5 | - | TRBV6-1 | TRBD1 | TGTGCCAGCAGTACAGGGGAGGTGGGCAATCAGCCCCAGCATTTT | CASSTGEVGNQPQHF
TRBJ2-7 | many | TRBV6-1 | - | TGTGCCAGCTTATCCTCCGGGGGAAGCTCCTACGAGCAGTACTTC | CASLSSGGSSYEQYF
TRBJ1-1 | - | TRBV5-4 | - | TGTGCCAGCAGCTTGGCCGGAAGGGATGGTACTGAAGCTTTCTTT | CASSLAGRDGTEAFF
TRBJ2-3 | - | TRBV20-1 | - | TGCAGTGCTAGACCTAGTTCAGATACGCAGTATTTT | CSARPSSDTQYF
TRBJ1-5 | few | TRBV5-4 | - | TGTGCCAGCAGCACCGACGGACAGAGCAATCAGCCCCAGCATTTT | CASSTDGQSNQPQHF
TRBJ2-3 | - | TRBV9 | TRBD1 | TGTGCCAGCAGCGCCGATTACGGGACAGGCACAGATACGCAGTATTTT | CASSADYGTGTDTQYF
TRBJ2-2 | few | TRBV4-2 | - | TGTGCCAGCAGCCTGGTCGCGGGTTTGAGGGCCGGGGAGCTGTTTTTT | CASSLVAGLRAGELFF
TRBJ1-4 | few | TRBV20-1 | - | TGCAGTGCTAGTAGAAGCCTAACTAATGAAAAACTGTTTTTT | CSASRSLTNEKLFF
TRBJ1-6 | - | TRBV3-1 | TRBD1 | TGTGCCAGCACCGAAGTAACAGGGGGCCGGTCACCCCTCCACTTT | CASTEVTGGRSPLHF
TRBJ2-1 | - | TRBV7-8 | - | TGTGCCAGCAGCTCTTTGGGGACGGGGTACTCCTACAATGAGCAGTTCTTC | CASSSLGTGYSYNEQFF
TRBJ2-3 | few | TRBV10-3 | - | TGTGCCATCAGTGAGCCCCCTCCGGGTGGCACAGATACGCAGTATTTT | CAISEPPPGGTDTQYF
TRBJ2-3 | many | TRBV2 | TRBD2 | TGTGCCAGCAGGCCGACTAGCGGGAGTTCAGATACGCAGTATTTT | CASRPTSGSSDTQYF
TRBJ2-1 | - | TRBV7-9 | - | TGTGCCAGCAGCTTAGTGGGCGGATACAACAATGAGCAGTTCTTC | CASSLVGGYNNEQFF
TRBJ2-1 | - | TRBV4-3 | - | TGCGCCAGCAGCCAAGTCGACAGAAACAATGAGCAGTTCTTC | CASSQVDRNNEQFF
TRBJ2-2 | - | TRBV12-3/TRBV12-4 | - | TGTGCCAGCAGTTTAGGAGATCTCACCGGGGAGCTGTTTTTT | CASSLGDLTGELFF
TRBJ2-3 | - | TRBV6-2/TRBV6-3 | - | TGTGCCAGCACTCCCCAACAGGGCCGCACAGATACGCAGTATTTT | CASTPQQGRTDTQYF
TRBJ2-1 | - | TRBV27 | - | TGTGCCAGCAGTAACTCAGGGACCTACAATGAGCAGTTCTTC | CASSNSGTYNEQFF
TRBJ2-3 | few | TRBV9 | TRBD1 | TGTGCCAGCAAGGACAGGGACACAGATACGCAGTATTTT | CASKDRDTDTQYF
TRBJ2-3 | many | TRBV7-2 | - | TGTGCCAGCTCAGGGGCAGATACGCAGTATTTT | CASSGADTQYF
TRBJ2-7 | - | TRBV28 | - | TGTGCCAGCAGTTTGGGATACCGGGGTTCCTACGAGCAGTACTTC | CASSLGYRGSYEQYF
TRBJ2-4 | - | TRBV28 | TRBD2 | TGTGCCAGCAGCACGACGCGGGCTAGCGGGAGGATGAGGATATCGCTAGCCAAAAACATTCAGTACTTC | CASSTTRASGRMRISLAKNIQYF
TRBJ2-6 | - | TRBV2 | TRBD1 | TGTACCATCAGTTTTACCGGGACAGGAGGCTCCTCTGGGGCCAACGTCCTGACTTTC | CTISFTGTGGSSGANVLTF
TRBJ2-2 | - | TRBV30 | - | TGTGCCTGGCGGCTCGAGGACACCGGGGAGCTGTTTTTT | CAWRLEDTGELFF
TRBJ2-1 | - | TRBV5-1 | - | TGCGCCAGCAGCAACTACGTCGGGGGACGGTACAATGAGCAGTTCTTC | CASSNYVGGRYNEQFF
TRBJ2-1 | many | TRBV27 | - | TGTGCCAGCAGTTTATCCACAGGGCGCAATGAGCAGTTCTTC | CASSLSTGRNEQFF
TRBJ2-4 | - | TRBV3-1 | - | TGTGCCAGCAGCCTGGGGGTAGCCAAAAACATTCAGTACTTC | CASSLGVAKNIQYF
TRBJ2-2 | few | TRBV6-5 | - | TGTGCCAGCAGTTCCGCCGATAGGGGTGTAACCGGGGAGCTGTTTTTT | CASSSADRGVTGELFF
TRBJ2-7 | few | TRBV20-1 | TRBD2 | TGCAGTGCTAGACCTAAGCGGGGCCCCTACGAGCAGTACTTC | CSARPKRGPYEQYF
TRBJ2-3 | few | TRBV14 | - | TGTGCCAGCAGCCCGATCGATATCACATATACGCAGTATTTT | CASSPIDITYTQYF
TRBJ2-7 | - | TRBV4-3 | TRBD1 | TGCGCCAGCAGCCAAGGATGGACAGGGGCGGTCTACGAGCAGTACTTC | CASSQGWTGAVYEQYF
TRBJ2-6 | - | TRBV27 | TRBD1 | TGTGCCAGCAGTTTAAGGGGGACAGGGACCGGGGCCAACGTCCTGACTTTC | CASSLRGTGTGANVLTF
TRBJ2-7 | few | TRBV28 | - | TGTGCCAGCAGTTCTCACCCCGCATGGGCGGGTTCCTACGAGCAGTACTTC | CASSSHPAWAGSYEQYF
TRBJ1-1 | - | TRBV28 | - | TGTACCCTCAGTTTACGACGGACATTGAACCGCCCGCCCACTGAAGCTTTCTTT | CTLSLRRTLNRPPTEAFF
TRBJ2-7 | - | TRBV7-8 | TRBD2 | TGTGCCAGCAGCCCGGCAGCGGGAACCTACGAGCAGTACTTC | CASSPAAGTYEQYF
TRBJ1-2 | many | TRBV7-2 | - | TGTGCCAGCAGCGCCCGGGACACTCTCTATGGCTACACCTTC | CASSARDTLYGYTF
TRBJ2-3 | few | TRBV15 | TRBD1 | TGTGCCACCAGCAGGTGGGACAGTCGCACAGATACGCAGTATTTT | CATSRWDSRTDTQYF